This T cell receptor beta chain emerged from a study of cytomegalovirus exposure and HLA in healthy donors. Study-level findings and limits: Several V segments, TRBV6-2 and TRBV6-3 among them, could not be told apart and were dropped.

The sample holds a few counts of this clone. What it recognizes is unknown. V was trimmed by 9 bases and J by 1 base, leaving 13 bases between them. CDR1 SGHDT and CDR2 YYEEEE come from the germline V gene. There are 13 residues in the CDR3. Researchers ran the PCR with 60 Vbeta and 13 Jbeta primers. TCRdb's table, derived via immunoSEQ multiplex PCR, lists solely in-frame clones and lacks some. The table shows more than 100,000 clones, with 70% to 80% occurring only once. This receptor was identified in a woman aged 40 to 50 in good health and CMV-seropositive. The chain carries TRBV5-6 and TRBJ1-1; D is unclear. The source material was PBMCs. CDR3 nucleotide sequence: TGTGCCACCGGATATGAGGGGAACACTGAAGCTTTCTTT. This codes for CATGYEGNTEAFF.